This TCR beta chain was retrieved from a study of cytomegalovirus exposure and HLA in healthy donors. Study-wide points: Accurate HLA-A and HLA-B prediction from TCR beta sequences was reported for most subjects.

Germline lookup yields CDR1 SGDLS and CDR2 YYNGEE. CDR3 length equals 16 residues. J lost 4 bases, V lost 3 bases, and 10 bases had no gene match. A multiplex PCR was run with 60 Vbeta primers and 13 Jbeta primers. In the original processing: There were about 86 million unique TCR beta chains by a later count, and about 11 million of them were shared. TCRdb's copy holds only in-frame clones and misses some; the assay was immunoSEQ multiplex PCR. Clone size and the V and J calls come from that table; the DNA yielded D and trimming. The table includes about 150,000 clones, more than 70% detected once. In the case of this clone: The antigen remains unidentified.

This sequence originates from a man aged 35 to 55 in good health and CMV-seronegative. Sequencing was done on a sample of PBMCs. The V call is TRBV9, the J call TRBJ2-7; the match to TRBD2 covers 10 bases. Written as DNA, the CDR3 is TGTGCCAGCAGCGCGACACCTAGCGGGAGTCGGTACGAGCAGTACTTC. Protein sequence: CASSATPSGSRYEQYF.